The rows below give T cell receptor beta chains drawn from one sample of a study of human T cells and chemical hapten exposure. TCRdb reprocessed the RACE reads via MiXCR and lists one record per CDR3 protein. The table records over 50,000 distinct CDR3 sequences, 9.6% of them present only once. The sample in question was whole blood, obtained in connection with sensitization to the hapten diphenylcyclopropenone (DPC). Every receptor here comes from a woman in her thirties with alopecia areata. Some clones in this sample may be carry-over from other donors' samples. Both conserved end residues are part of each CDR3. The order of the fields is J gene, D gene, V gene, clone size, CDR3 DNA, CDR3 protein. The D gene is left open where the match is weak. Part of the rows lack a size; the others show once, few, many or a class for expanded clones.

J: TRBJ1-6; D: .; V: TRBV6-1; size: many; DNA: TGTGCCAGCAGTGACGGCTTAGGGGGTAATTCACCCCTCCACTTT; CDR3: CASSDGLGGNSPLHF
J: TRBJ1-1; D: .; V: TRBV14; size: many; DNA: TGTGCCAGCAGCCAAGGAAGTCTGGGTGAAGCTTTCTTT; CDR3: CASSQGSLGEAFF
J: TRBJ2-4; D: TRBD1; V: TRBV4-1; size: .; DNA: TGCGCCAGCAGCCAAGGGAGGGGACAGGGGTCCATTCAGTACTTC; CDR3: CASSQGRGQGSIQYF
J: TRBJ2-7; D: TRBD1; V: TRBV28; size: few; DNA: TGTGCCAGCGGGGAGAGACAGGGGTCCTACGAGCAGTACTTC; CDR3: CASGERQGSYEQYF
J: TRBJ2-6; D: .; V: TRBV6-5; size: many; DNA: TGTGCCAGCGGAAGGTCCCCCAACGTCCTGACTTTC; CDR3: CASGRSPNVLTF
J: TRBJ2-1; D: TRBD2; V: TRBV30; size: .; DNA: TGTGCCTGGAGTGCTCAGTTAGCGGGGAATGAGCAGTTCTTC; CDR3: CAWSAQLAGNEQFF
J: TRBJ1-1; D: .; V: TRBV2; size: few; DNA: TGTGCCAGCAGGTTACAGCTTCGTACTGAAGCTTTCTTT; CDR3: CASRLQLRTEAFF
J: TRBJ1-5; D: .; V: TRBV2; size: few; DNA: TGTGCCAGCAGTAGGGAAAATAGCAATCAGCCCCAGCATTTT; CDR3: CASSRENSNQPQHF
J: TRBJ1-5; D: .; V: TRBV6-6; size: many; DNA: TGTGCCAGCAGTTCCCGATACGGCAATCAGCCCCAGCATTTT; CDR3: CASSSRYGNQPQHF
J: TRBJ1-4; D: .; V: TRBV5-1; size: many; DNA: TGCGCCAGCAGCCCCGAGGCAAGACAGCACGAAAAACTGTTTTTT; CDR3: CASSPEARQHEKLFF
J: TRBJ1-6; D: .; V: TRBV18; size: many; DNA: TGTGCCAGCTCATCTGATTCACCCCTCCACTTT; CDR3: CASSSDSPLHF
J: TRBJ2-5; D: .; V: TRBV20-1; size: .; DNA: TGCAGTGCTAGAGATAGAGTAGTTGAGACCCAGTACTTC; CDR3: CSARDRVVETQYF
J: TRBJ2-3; D: TRBD1; V: TRBV12-3/TRBV12-4; size: many; DNA: TGTGCCAGCAGTTTTCAAGTTTGCTCGGAGGGACAGGGTCCCCTGACCACAGATACGCAGTATTTT; CDR3: CASSFQVCSEGQGPLTTDTQYF
J: TRBJ1-5; D: .; V: TRBV5-5; size: .; DNA: TGTGCCAGCAGCCTAAGCCCTAGGAGTGAACAGCCCCAGCATTTT; CDR3: CASSLSPRSEQPQHF
J: TRBJ2-3; D: TRBD2; V: TRBV4-1; size: few; DNA: TGCGCCAGCAGCCAGCCGGGACTAGCTCCTAGCACAGATACGCAGTATTTT; CDR3: CASSQPGLAPSTDTQYF
J: TRBJ2-2; D: .; V: TRBV28; size: many; DNA: TGTGCCAGCAGTTCAGGGACCGCTAACACCGGGGAGCTGTTTTTT; CDR3: CASSSGTANTGELFF
J: TRBJ1-5; D: .; V: TRBV7-2; size: .; DNA: TGTGCCAGCAGCCCTACCAATCAGCCCCAGCATTTT; CDR3: CASSPTNQPQHF
J: TRBJ1-6; D: .; V: TRBV27; size: few; DNA: TGTGCCACCCGGGTAGGAAATTCACCCCTCCACTTT; CDR3: CATRVGNSPLHF
J: TRBJ1-5; D: .; V: TRBV9; size: .; DNA: TGTGCCAGCAGCGTAGGAGCAGGGAATCAGCCCCAGCATTTT; CDR3: CASSVGAGNQPQHF
J: TRBJ2-5; D: .; V: TRBV20-1; size: few; DNA: TGCAGTGCGAGGACCCTGGGAGAGACCCAGTACTTC; CDR3: CSARTLGETQYF
J: TRBJ1-1; D: .; V: TRBV6-1; size: many; DNA: TGTGCCAGCAGTGAAATGGGGGCGAGAACTGAAGCTTTCTTT; CDR3: CASSEMGARTEAFF
J: TRBJ2-2; D: .; V: TRBV20-1; size: .; DNA: TGCAGTGCTAGCGGGGGCACCGGGGAGCTGTTTTTT; CDR3: CSASGGTGELFF
J: TRBJ2-2; D: .; V: TRBV11-2; size: few; DNA: TGTGCCAGCAGTGTGCCCCCAGGGCGCGGCACCGGGGAGCTGTTTTTT; CDR3: CASSVPPGRGTGELFF
J: TRBJ2-3; D: TRBD1; V: TRBV30; size: .; DNA: TGTGCCTGGAGTCATAGAGGGGGCCAGACGCAGTATTTT; CDR3: CAWSHRGGQTQYF